Following are 8 T cell receptor beta chains from one sample sequenced in a study of spatial heterogeneity in lung cancer. Notes on the study in general: Within tumors, counts of expanded alpha and beta TCRs tracked tumor mutation counts.

Regarding time point: sample taken at primary tumor resection. The antigens these receptors bind are not known. In TCRdb, the 5' RACE reads were re-called with MiXCR into one record per CDR3 protein. The sample records over 7,500 distinct CDR3 sequences, about 6.5% being singletons. Material: lung tumor tissue, obtained at surgery. All receptors derive from a female donor with early-stage non-small cell lung cancer.

The V and J genes are TRBV27 and TRBJ2-3, with TRBD2 identical over 12 bases. J gave up 8 bases and V 2 bases, and 2 bases lay outside the gene matches. This CDR3 comprises 14 residues. Germline V gene data show CDR1 as MNHEY and CDR2 as SMNVEV (reference sequence). CDR3: CASSLGLAGLTQYF. Written as DNA, the CDR3 is TGTGCCAGCAGTTTAGGACTAGCGGGACTTACGCAGTATTTT.

In this sample, this clonotype turned up a few times. The J gene is TRBJ2-5, the V gene TRBV12-3 or TRBV12-4; a possible D gene is TRBD2 (5 bases). V dropped 7 bases and J dropped 2 bases, with 11 bases sitting between them. The CDR3 consists of 13 residues. DNA for the CDR3: TGTGCCAGCATGCCGGGGAGACAAGAGACCCAGTACTTC. Protein product: CASMPGRQETQYF.

This clonotype was seen a few times. CDR3 nucleotide sequence: TGTGCCAGCATGGGACTCCCAATTGAGGAGCAGTACTTC. This encodes CASMGLPIEEQYF. J is TRBJ2-7 and V is TRBV2, with D possibly TRBD2 on 6 matching bases. Trimming took off 7 bases at V and 7 bases at J, with 17 bases between the two ends. Germline V gives CDR1 SNHLY, CDR2 FYNNEI. The CDR3 totals 13 residues.

In its sample, this clonotype is medium-sized. The chain employs TRBV20-1 and TRBJ2-5, with 9 bases identical to TRBD1. V shed 4 bases, J shed 5 bases, and the junction held 11 bases outside the gene matches. This CDR3 contains 15 residues. Per germline, CDR1 DFQATT and CDR2 SNEGSKA (reference sequence). The CDR3 region is CSANDIQGAGETQYF. Written as DNA, the CDR3 is TGCAGTGCTAACGACATACAGGGGGCTGGGGAGACCCAGTACTTC.

This clonotype is categorized as medium-sized (0.01 to 0.1%). The rearrangement links TRBV6-5 to TRBJ2-5; the D is unclear. CDR1 is MNHEY, CDR2 SVGAGI, per germline. Trimming removed 4 bases from V and 5 bases from J, with 8 bases in between. This CDR3 has 12 residues. CDR3 bases: TGTGCCAGCAGTTCCCACACCGAGACCCAGTACTTC. This gives the protein CASSSHTETQYF.

This clonotype has a count of ten or more. This rearrangement joins TRBV5-6 to TRBJ1-5; D unresolved. V was pared by 3 bases and J by 0 bases, with 7 bases between. This CDR3 is built from 14 residues. In germline, CDR1 is SGHDT, CDR2 YYEEEE. CDR3 in DNA: TGTGCCAGCAGCTACGGGGATAGCAATCAGCCCCAGCATTTT. Translating it yields CASSYGDSNQPQHF.

By sample share, this clonotype is medium-sized. The chain is built from TRBV7-2 and TRBJ2-5; perhaps TRBD2 as D (7 bases). Germline V gene lookup returns CDR1 SGHTA and CDR2 FQGNSA. V was trimmed by 5 bases and J by 5 bases, leaving 18 bases between them. There are 15 residues in the CDR3. CDR3 bases: TGTGCCAGCAGCCTACGGGGGGCAGGGGCTGAGACCCAGTACTTC. This translates into CASSLRGAGAETQYF.

This clonotype was seen more than once but under ten times. The gene calls are TRBV7-2 and TRBJ2-2; D is unresolved. CDR3 length: 15 amino acids. V lost 8 bases to trimming and J lost 4 bases, with 17 bases between them. Germline CDR1 and CDR2: SGHTA and FQGNSA. CDR3 bases: TGTGCCAGCCCCTCGGAACGGGCGTTCACCGGGGAGCTGTTTTTT. The encoded protein is CASPSERAFTGELFF.